Sequencing of this TCR beta chain was carried out in a study of CD8 T cells in ankylosing spondylitis. At least ten counts were recorded for this clonotype. V dropped 6 bases and J dropped 2 bases, with 11 bases sitting between them. There are 13 residues in the CDR3. Germline V lookup: CDR1 LGHDT, CDR2 YNNKEL (reference sequence). TCRdb redid the calling of the 5' RACE reads with MiXCR, one entry per CDR3 protein. The sample has 30,000 to 40,000 distinct CDR3 sequences; approximately 10% are singletons. V is TRBV3-1 and J is TRBJ2-7, with a tentative D call TRBD1 (6 bases). Sequencing was performed on blood, either unsorted or a sorted T cell fraction (not recorded which). The TCR originated in a male donor with ankylosing spondylitis or in good health (not recorded which). For the CDR3, the DNA is TGTGCCAGCAGTGCAGGGGCTACCTACGAGCAGTACTTC. Protein sequence: CASSAGATYEQYF.